A selection of T cell receptor beta chains follows, all from one sample in a study of identical twins. TCRdb analysed the 5' RACE reads with MiXCR anew, one entry per CDR3 protein. The sample consists of some 1,600,000 distinct CDR3 sequences, less than 40% of them appearing once. The sequenced material came from cord blood. Receptors originate from a newborn girl in good health. The CDR3 runs from the conserved cysteine through the conserved F or W. The D gene is left open where the match is weak. The listing skips clone size in some rows; elsewhere it reads once, few, many or a size class.

>TRBJ2-1|-|13|TRBV5-1|-
TGCGCCAGCAGCCCCATGGTGGTGAATGAGCAGTTCTTC
CASSPMVVNEQFF
>TRBJ2-1|TRBD2|18|TRBV5-1|few
TGCGCCAGCAGCCTCCCCGGACTAGCGGGGCCGGATCGCAATGAGCAGTTCTTC
CASSLPGLAGPDRNEQFF
>TRBJ2-3|-|13|TRBV5-4|-
TGTGCCAGCAGCTCATGGCGGCGAGATACGCAGTATTTT
CASSSWRRDTQYF
>TRBJ2-3|TRBD2|15|TRBV20-1|-
TGCAGTGCTAGACCTAGCGGGAGAGGCACAGATACGCGGTATTTT
CSARPSGRGTDTRYF
>TRBJ1-6|-|16|TRBV6-2/TRBV6-3|-
TGTGCCAGCAGTTACCGGGCGAGCTCCTATAATTCACCCCTCCACTTT
CASSYRASSYNSPLHF
>TRBJ1-1|TRBD1|16|TRBV18|-
TGTGCCAGCTCACCCGGACAGGCCCCTCGGGACACTGAAGCTTTCTTT
CASSPGQAPRDTEAFF
>TRBJ2-5|-|13|TRBV12-3/TRBV12-4|-
TGTGCCAGCAGTTCGGGACGCCGCAATGAGCAGTACTTC
CASSSGRRNEQYF
>TRBJ2-5|TRBD2|15|TRBV20-1|-
TGCAGTGCTCACCCTAGCGGGGGGGACCAAGAGACCCAGTACTTC
CSAHPSGGDQETQYF
>TRBJ1-6|-|16|TRBV18|few
TGTGCCAGCTCACTATTCGACCCCCGGGATAATTCACCCCCCCACTTT
CASSLFDPRDNSPPHF
>TRBJ1-1|-|14|TRBV6-5|-
TGTGCCAGCAGTTACTATACGGCGAACACTGAAGCTTTCTTT
CASSYYTANTEAFF
>TRBJ2-7|TRBD2|16|TRBV28|-
TGTGCCAGCAGTCTCATAGCGGGAGGGGACTCCTACGAGCAGTACTTC
CASSLIAGGDSYEQYF
>TRBJ2-7|-|13|TRBV15|few
TGTGCCACCGCGGGGACTTTTACTCACGAGCAGTACTTC
CATAGTFTHEQYF
>TRBJ2-1|TRBD1|15|TRBV27|-
TGTGCCAGCAGTCCGGACAGGGGGCAAATCAATGAGCAGTTCTTC
CASSPDRGQINEQFF
>TRBJ2-1|-|15|TRBV7-2|-
TGTGCCAGCAGCTTAGGGCTCTACAGGTCGAGTGAGCAGTTCTTC
CASSLGLYRSSEQFF
>TRBJ2-7|TRBD1|14|TRBV20-1|few
TGCAGTGCCGCCCCCAACAGGGGTCGGTACGAGCAGTACTTC
CSAAPNRGRYEQYF
>TRBJ2-1|-|15|TRBV5-1|few
TGCGCCAGCAGCATCGGGGGCTCGGGGAACAATGAGCAGTTCTTC
CASSIGGSGNNEQFF
>TRBJ2-5|TRBD2|16|TRBV28|-
TGTGCCAGCAGTCCCCGGACTAGCGGGATACAAGAGACCCAGTACTTC
CASSPRTSGIQETQYF
>TRBJ2-4|TRBD2|15|TRBV4-1|once
TGCGCCAGCAGCCTTCGGACTAGCGGGGTGGATGAGCAGTACTTC
CASSLRTSGVDEQYF
>TRBJ2-7|-|14|TRBV27|many
TGTGCCAGCAGTATTGGGAGATTAGTCCACGAGCAGTACTTC
CASSIGRLVHEQYF
>TRBJ2-3|TRBD1|15|TRBV24-1|few
TGTGCCACCAGGACCGGACAGGCTAGCACAGATACGCAGTATTTT
CATRTGQASTDTQYF
>TRBJ2-2|-|16|TRBV28|-
TGTGCCAGCAGTTTCCCCAATAGGCCGAACACCGGGGAGCTGTTTTTT
CASSFPNRPNTGELFF
>TRBJ1-2|-|13|TRBV20-1|-
TGCAGTGCCACGCCAGGTGTTAACTATGACTACACCTTC
CSATPGVNYDYTF
>TRBJ2-7|TRBD2|15|TRBV3-1|few
TGTGCCAGCAGCCAAGTAAGCGGGGGACCCTACGAGCAGTACTTC
CASSQVSGGPYEQYF
>TRBJ1-6|-|14|TRBV6-6|-
TGTGCCTGCAGCTTACGTGCGAATAATTCACCCCTCCACTTT
CACSLRANNSPLHF
>TRBJ1-5|-|16|TRBV21-1|few
TGTGCCAGCAGCAAAGCGTCTGGGACTGGCAATCAGCCCCAGCATTTT
CASSKASGTGNQPQHF
>TRBJ2-2|-|14|TRBV7-9|-
TGTGCCAGCAGCCCGAACCTGGACACCGGGGAGCTGTTTTTT
CASSPNLDTGELFF
>TRBJ1-2|TRBD1|14|TRBV5-1|-
TGCGCCAGCAGCTTTGAGGGGGCAGGAGGAGGCTACACCTTC
CASSFEGAGGGYTF